The 6 T cell receptor beta chains presented below share a single source sample, sequenced in a study of T-cell memory formation after mild COVID-19. TCRdb called the 5' RACE reads again in MiXCR, with one record for every CDR3 protein. The sample shows around 250,000 distinct CDR3 sequences, roughly 17% of them seen only once. Sequenced input: PBMCs or a T cell subset sorted from them (not recorded which). These receptors originate from a man aged 18-30 years who had mild COVID-19 (a few samples of this study predate the infection). Cell type and time point are not known.

This clonotype has more than one count but fewer than ten. The chain joins TRBV4-3 to TRBJ1-6; D is uncertain. The CDR3 has 15 amino acids. The germline V gene has CDR1 LGHNA and CDR2 YSLEER. The V gene lost 0 bases and the J gene lost 4 bases, with 7 bases spanning the gap. The CDR3 nucleotides are TGCGCCAGCAGCCAAGAGGGCCAGTATAATTCACCCCTCCACTTT. Its translation is CASSQEGQYNSPLHF.

This clonotype has a handful of counts. The V and J genes are TRBV4-2 and TRBJ1-2, with 8 bases matching TRBD1. With V trimmed by 0 bases and J by 2 bases, 5 bases remained unmatched. CDR3 length: 16 amino acids. Looked up from germline, CDR1 is LGHNA and CDR2 is YNFKEQ. The CDR3 loop reads CASSQDPHRGNYGYTF. The CDR3 nucleotides are TGTGCCAGCAGCCAAGATCCGCACAGGGGGAACTATGGCTACACCTTC.

The V and J genes are TRBV11-2 and TRBJ1-2; possibly TRBD1 for D (6 bases). Trimming pared 8 bases from V and 2 bases from J, leaving 12 bases between. This CDR3 has 13 residues. CDR1 is SGHAT, CDR2 FQNNGV, per germline. The CDR3 here is CASGGGRNYGYTF. As DNA, the CDR3 is TGTGCCAGCGGGGGGGGCAGAAACTATGGCTACACCTTC.

This rearrangement joins TRBV19 to TRBJ1-5, with TRBD1 matching 7 bases. After removal of 9 bases from V and 0 bases from J, the junction contained 5 bases not matched to a gene. The length of the CDR3 is 14 residues. Germline V CDR1 and CDR2: LNHDA, SQIVND (reference sequence). This chain's CDR3 is CASRGTDSNQPQHF. The CDR3 DNA is TGTGCCAGCCGGGGGACAGATAGCAATCAGCCCCAGCATTTT.

This sequence joins TRBV7-3 and TRBJ2-6; D call uncertain. From germline, CDR1 is SGHTA and CDR2 FQGTGA. Deletions cut 4 bases from V and 2 bases from J, with 9 bases between. The CDR3 runs to 15 residues. The DNA of the CDR3 is TGTGCCAGCAGCTCTCCTAGTACTGGGGCCAACGTCCTGACTTTC. It encodes CASSSPSTGANVLTF.

This clonotype showed up just a few times. The V and J genes are TRBV29-1 and TRBJ2-3, with D possibly matching TRBD1 (6 bases). Deletions cut 2 bases from V and 2 bases from J, with 14 bases between. There are 15 residues in the CDR3. CDR1 and CDR2 from the germline V gene are SQVTM and ANQGSEA. CDR3 DNA: TGCAGCGTTGAATTGGACAGCCGCTCCACAGATACGCAGTATTTT. It codes for CSVELDSRSTDTQYF.